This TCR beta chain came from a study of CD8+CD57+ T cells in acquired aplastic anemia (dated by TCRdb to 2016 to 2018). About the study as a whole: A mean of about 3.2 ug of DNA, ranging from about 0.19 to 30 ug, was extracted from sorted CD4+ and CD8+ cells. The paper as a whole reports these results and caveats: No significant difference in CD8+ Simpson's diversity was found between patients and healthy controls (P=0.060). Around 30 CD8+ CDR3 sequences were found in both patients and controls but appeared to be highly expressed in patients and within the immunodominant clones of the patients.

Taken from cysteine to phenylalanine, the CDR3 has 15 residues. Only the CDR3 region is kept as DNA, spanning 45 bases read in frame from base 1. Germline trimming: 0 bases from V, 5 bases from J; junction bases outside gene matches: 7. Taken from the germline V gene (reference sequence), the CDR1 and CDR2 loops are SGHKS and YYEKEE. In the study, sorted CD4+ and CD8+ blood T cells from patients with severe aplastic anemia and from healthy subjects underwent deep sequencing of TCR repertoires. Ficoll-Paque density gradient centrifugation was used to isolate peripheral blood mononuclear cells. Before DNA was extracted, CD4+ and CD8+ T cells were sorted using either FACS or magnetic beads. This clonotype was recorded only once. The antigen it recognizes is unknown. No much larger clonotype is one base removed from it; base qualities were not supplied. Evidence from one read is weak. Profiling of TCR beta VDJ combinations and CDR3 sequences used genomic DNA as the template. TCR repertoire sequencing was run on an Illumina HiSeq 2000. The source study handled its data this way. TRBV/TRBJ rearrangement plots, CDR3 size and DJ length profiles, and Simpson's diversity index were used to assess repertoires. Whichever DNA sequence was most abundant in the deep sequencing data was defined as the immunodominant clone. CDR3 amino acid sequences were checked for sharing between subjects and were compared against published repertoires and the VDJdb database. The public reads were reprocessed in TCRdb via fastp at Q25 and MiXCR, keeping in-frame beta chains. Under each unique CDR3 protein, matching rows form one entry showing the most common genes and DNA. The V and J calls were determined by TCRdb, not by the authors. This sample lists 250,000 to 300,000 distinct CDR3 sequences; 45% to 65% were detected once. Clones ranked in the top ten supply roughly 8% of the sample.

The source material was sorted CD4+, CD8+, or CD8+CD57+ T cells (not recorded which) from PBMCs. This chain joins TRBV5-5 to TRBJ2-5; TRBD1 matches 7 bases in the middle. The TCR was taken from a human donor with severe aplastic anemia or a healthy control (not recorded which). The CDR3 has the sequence CASSLVIRGSETQYF. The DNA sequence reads TGTGCCAGCAGCTTGGTCATCAGGGGGTCGGAGACCCAGTACTTC. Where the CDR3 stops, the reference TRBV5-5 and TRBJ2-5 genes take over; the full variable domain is DAGVTQSPTHLIKTRGQQVTLRCSPISGHKSVSWYQQVLGQGPQFIFQYYEKEERGRGNFPDRFSARQFPNYSSELNVNALLLGDSALYLCASSLVIRGSETQYFGPGTRLLVL.